This T cell receptor (beta chain) was recovered during a study of T cells in Graves' hyperthyroidism and ophthalmopathy. RNA transcripts provided the source from which TCR beta CDR3 regions were amplified. Initially, a first-round RT-PCR of the TCR CDR3 employed the HTBI primer set. Each CDR3 protein is one row after TCRdb ran MiXCR on the multiplex PCR reads. The sample has a few hundred thousand distinct CDR3 sequences; about a sixth are singletons. Lactation, pregnancy, other autoimmune disease or uncontrolled infection led to exclusion of patients. Together with thyroid ultrasound, orbital computed tomography, serum thyroxine and TRAb, clinical symptoms were used for diagnoses. Study-level points and caveats: Ophthalmopathy onset followed model prediction by a median roughly 6 months. The majority of expanded thyroid clonotypes above 0.001 also appeared in blood.

Notes on this clonotype: Its antigen is as yet unknown.

Per germline, CDR1 LNHDA and CDR2 SQIVND (reference sequence). This CDR3 comprises 15 residues. V trimming: 5 bases; J trimming: 7 bases; junction bases outside the gene matches: 13. This receptor was taken from a woman in her late teens or twenties with Graves' hyperthyroidism. The chain couples TRBV19 to TRBJ2-7, with 8 bases lining up with TRBD2. Sample: blood. The CDR3 sequence: CASSPLAGSRLEQYF. The CDR3 nucleotides read TGTGCCAGTAGTCCTCTAGCGGGTTCCCGCCTGGAGCAGTACTTC.